These T cell receptor beta chains were read from a single sample in a study of T cell responses to AZD1222 COVID-19 vaccine. Sequenced by immunoSEQ multiplex PCR; TCRdb stores in-frame clones only, minus some. The profile covers about 140,000 clones, with roughly 93% appearing a single time and approximately 9% taken by the ten largest. The sequencing used peripheral blood, collected 28 days after the second AZD1222 dose. These receptors all stem from an adult who received the AZD1222 COVID-19 vaccine. CDR3s include the opening cysteine and the closing phenylalanine or tryptophan. Each record gives: J gene, clone size, D gene, V gene, CDR3 DNA, CDR3 protein. A D gene is named only where the DNA matches it firmly. Some rows mark clone size as missing; the rest say once, few, many or name a class of expanded clone.

TRBJ1-6,NA,NA,TRBV1,TGCACCAGCAGCCAAGGGGACAGGGGACGCTACGATAATTCACCCCTCCACTTT,CTSSQGDRGRYDNSPLHF
TRBJ2-3,NA,NA,TRBV5-1,TGCGCCAGCAGCTTGGGTGGCGGACTGATCACAGATACGCAGTATTTT,CASSLGGGLITDTQYF
TRBJ1-1,NA,TRBD1,TRBV15,TGTGCCACCAGCAGAGATTGGTCAGGGGGAAACACTGAAGCTTTCTTT,CATSRDWSGGNTEAFF
TRBJ1-2,NA,NA,TRBV19,TGTGCCAGTAGTATCGGGTCAAACTATGGCTACACCTTC,CASSIGSNYGYTF
TRBJ1-1,NA,TRBD1,TRBV18,TGTGCCAGCTCGCGGCAGGGGGACCCAAACACTGAAGCTTTCTTT,CASSRQGDPNTEAFF
TRBJ2-1,NA,NA,TRBV11-2,TGTGCCAGCAGCTTAGTCGACGGTCTTGAGCAGTTCTTC,CASSLVDGLEQFF
TRBJ2-7,NA,NA,TRBV7-2,TGTGCCAGCAGCTTAGGGGCAGGGAAGTACGAGCAGTACTTC,CASSLGAGKYEQYF
TRBJ2-2,NA,TRBD2,TRBV7-6,TGTGCCAGCAGCCAACAGCCCGGGGCTAGCGGCAACACCGGGGAGCTGTTTTTT,CASSQQPGASGNTGELFF
TRBJ1-6,NA,NA,TRBV30,TGTGCCTGGAGGAAGACAGCCAGTAATTCACCCCTCCACTTT,CAWRKTASNSPLHF
TRBJ1-1,NA,NA,TRBV12-5,TGTGCTAGTGGTCGACAGGAGGATGAAGCTTTCTTT,CASGRQEDEAFF
TRBJ2-3,NA,NA,TRBV7-3,TGTGCCAGCAGCCCCGACTTTGTTCGTGCAGATACGCAGTATTTT,CASSPDFVRADTQYF
TRBJ2-2,NA,NA,TRBV5-6,TGTGCCAGCAGCCCTCTGCTGCTCACCGGGGAGCTGTTTTTT,CASSPLLLTGELFF
TRBJ1-6,NA,NA,TRBV19,TGTGCCAGTACTAACCCAGGAGGCAGTTTAAATTCACCCCTCCACTTT,CASTNPGGSLNSPLHF
TRBJ1-2,NA,TRBD1,TRBV4-1,TGCGCCAGCAGCATCCGGACAGGGAAAACTAACTATGGCTACACCTTC,CASSIRTGKTNYGYTF
TRBJ2-4,NA,NA,TRBV7-9,TGTGCCAGCAGCCTAAGGGCCCCACCGCGAGGCAAAAACATTCAGTACTTC,CASSLRAPPRGKNIQYF
TRBJ1-1,NA,NA,TRBV11-2,TGTGCCAGCAGCCCGACATTGAACACTGAAGCTTTCTTT,CASSPTLNTEAFF
TRBJ2-3,NA,TRBD2,TRBV24-1,TGTGCCACCAGTGATAACGGACTAGCGGGTGCAGATACGCAGTATTTT,CATSDNGLAGADTQYF
TRBJ1-3,once,NA,TRBV18,TGTGCCAGCTCACCGAATCTCTTAGGCATCGGGGCCTCTCACTCTGGAAACACCATATATTTT,CASSPNLLGIGASHSGNTIYF
TRBJ2-7,NA,TRBD2,TRBV6-5,TGTGCCAGCAGTTACTCAAGGACTAGCCCCTACGAGCAGTACTTC,CASSYSRTSPYEQYF
TRBJ2-1,NA,NA,TRBV7-2,TGTGCCAGCAGCTTAAGCGGGCGGGCGCAGTTCTTC,CASSLSGRAQFF
TRBJ1-5,NA,NA,TRBV19,TGTGCCAGTAGTGTGGAGGGGGATCAGCCCCAGCATTTT,CASSVEGDQPQHF
TRBJ1-2,NA,TRBD1,TRBV27,TGTGCCAGCCAAGATACGACAGGGATCGGTGGCTACACCTTC,CASQDTTGIGGYTF
TRBJ1-2,NA,NA,TRBV10-2,TGCGCCAGCAGTCCAACAGGGAGGGCCGTAGACTATGGCTACACCTTC,CASSPTGRAVDYGYTF
TRBJ2-5,NA,NA,TRBV6-5,TGTGCCAGCAGAGGGGTCCCCTACCCAGAGACCCAGTACTTC,CASRGVPYPETQYF
TRBJ1-2,NA,NA,TRBV3-1/TRBV3-2,TGTGCCAGCAGCTCGCAGGGGTTCCCTGGCTACACCTTC,CASSSQGFPGYTF
TRBJ1-2,NA,NA,TRBV5-8,TGTGCCAGCAGCTTGGACGCGGGCGGCTACACCTTC,CASSLDAGGYTF
TRBJ1-3,NA,TRBD1,TRBV9,TGTGCCAGCAGCATCACAGGGGCTGGAAACACCATATATTTT,CASSITGAGNTIYF
TRBJ2-1,once,NA,TRBV2,TGTGCCAGCACCCGACTAGTTCGCACCTCGGATGAGCAGTTCTTC,CASTRLVRTSDEQFF
TRBJ1-1,NA,NA,TRBV7-9,TGTGCCAGCAGGACCGAGCGGAACACTGAAGCTTTCTTT,CASRTERNTEAFF
TRBJ1-5,NA,NA,TRBV30,TGTGCCTGGAGTGTAGGGGGGAACAATCAGCCCCAGCATTTT,CAWSVGGNNQPQHF
TRBJ1-5,NA,NA,TRBV6-5,TGTGCCAGCCACAACGCCATCGGGGAGCCCCAGCATTTT,CASHNAIGEPQHF
TRBJ2-3,NA,NA,TRBV6-5,TGTGCCTCACAGGGGAGCGGGAGCGCAGATACGCAGTATTTT,CASQGSGSADTQYF
TRBJ2-5,NA,NA,TRBV2,TGTGCCAGCACCTGGGGGGTGGGTGAGACCCAGTACTTC,CASTWGVGETQYF
TRBJ2-2,NA,NA,TRBV18,TGTGCCAGCTCACCTCTATCCCGCGCGAACACCGGGGAGCTGTTTTTT,CASSPLSRANTGELFF
TRBJ2-2,NA,TRBD2,TRBV19,TGTGCCAGTAAAGGACTAGCGGCGAACACCGGGGAGCTGTTTTTT,CASKGLAANTGELFF
TRBJ1-3,NA,NA,TRBV5-4,TGTGCCAGCAGTACCGGGGCTCGCTCTGGAAACACCATATATTTT,CASSTGARSGNTIYF
TRBJ1-1,NA,NA,TRBV5-5,TGTGCCAGCAGCTTGGGGGCGGGGAACACTGAAGCTTTCTTT,CASSLGAGNTEAFF
TRBJ1-4,once,NA,TRBV11-2,TGTGCCAGCAGCTCCCTGGGGCGCGCTAATGAAAAACTGTTTTTT,CASSSLGRANEKLFF
TRBJ1-2,few,TRBD1,TRBV29-1,TGCAGCGTTGAATCAGGGGGTGACTATGGCTACACCTTC,CSVESGGDYGYTF
TRBJ2-5,NA,TRBD2,TRBV7-2,TGTGCCAGCAGCTCCGCGGGGGGGATGGAGACCCAGTACTTC,CASSSAGGMETQYF